This record looks at one T cell receptor beta chain sequence and its context. No cognate antigen has been identified for it. There are no base qualities to consult, and no much larger clone falls within one base. TCRbeta CDR3 regions were amplified from genomic DNA by means of the immunoSEQ Assay, a bias-controlled multiplex PCR. As for the original processing: The number of nucleated cells in each sample was estimated from the amplification of reference gene primers within the assay. To quantify the absolute abundance of each unique TCRbeta CDR3 rearrangement, sequence reads were collapsed and filtered. For each sample, productive Simpson clonality was calculated as the square root of Simpson's diversity index across productive rearrangements. This immuneACCESS table, as held by TCRdb, lists in-frame sequences with V and J called but not all clones. Of the missing ones, under half trace to an unresolved V gene in checked studies; the others have no known cause. D and trimming were read from the DNA, whereas the V and J calls and clone size are those reported in that table. The sample table contains 79,000 or so clones; only one count was recorded for 70% to 90% of them. 18% of the sample goes to the ten largest clones.

Whole blood was collected in K2EDTA tubes by collaborating institutions according to the institutions' own protocols. Collaborator samples were shipped for TCRbeta analysis as frozen whole blood, isolated PBMCs, or DNA extracted from either sample type. The germline V gene gives CDR1 as WSHSY and CDR2 as SAAADI. Between the V and J ends, shortened by 1 base and 4 bases respectively, the junction contains 13 bases. From its cysteine to its phenylalanine, the CDR3 spans 15 amino acids. Only CDR3 DNA is held: 45 bases, read in frame from base 1. The sample belongs to a study of blood T cell repertoires in COVID-19 (dated by TCRdb to about 2020). Regarding the research as a whole: Samples covering the acute and convalescent phases of COVID-19 were provided by collaborators in the United States, Italy and Spain. Samples came from the ongoing ImmuneRACE study (first 160 participants) plus 1,254 subjects from 6 global collaborators. HLA class I and class II types, where available, came from metadata supplied by the sample provider rather than from assay-based typing. A freely available public database, intended as a resource for researchers studying the immune response to SARS-CoV-2, is where the repertoires were released. The prospective study material was composed of cDNA or gDNA derived from T cells, B-cell-depleted T cells, or PBMCs. Sample metadata almost always included a de-identified subject ID, COVID-19 status, age in years and sex. Subjects who had been exposed to COVID-19, were actively infected with it, or had recovered from it provided the deeply sampled blood TCRbeta repertoires that made up the dataset.

The paper's findings and limits, for the study overall: How much clinical and demographic metadata was included differed by source and by participant, and the metadata was provided uncurated.

The receptor chain draws on TRBV10-2 and TRBJ1-2, with a tentative D gene TRBD1 over 6 matching bases. This TCR derives from a human donor in a cohort sampled during active COVID-19. Material for sequencing was peripheral blood. The CDR3 protein: CASSELRTALYGYTF. The nucleotide sequence reads TGCGCCAGCAGTGAGTTGAGGACAGCCCTCTATGGCTACACCTTC.